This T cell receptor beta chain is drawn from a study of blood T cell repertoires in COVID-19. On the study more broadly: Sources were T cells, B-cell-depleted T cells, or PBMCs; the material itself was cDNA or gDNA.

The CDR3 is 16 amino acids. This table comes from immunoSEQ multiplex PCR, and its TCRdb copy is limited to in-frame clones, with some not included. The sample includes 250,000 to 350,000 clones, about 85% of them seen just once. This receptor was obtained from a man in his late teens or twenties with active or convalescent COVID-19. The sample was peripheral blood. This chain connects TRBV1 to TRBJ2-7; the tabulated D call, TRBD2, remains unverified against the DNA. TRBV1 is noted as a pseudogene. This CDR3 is CTSSQNPRTSGYEQYF. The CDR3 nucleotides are TGCACCAGCAGCCAAAACCCACGGACTAGCGGCTACGAGCAGTACTTC.